This T cell receptor beta chain was sequenced in a study of lymphopenia after photon versus proton radiotherapy (dated by TCRdb to between 2018 and 2020). With respect to the entire study: Photon and proton radiation therapy were compared by the study for their immunological effects in patients with gastrointestinal tumors who developed high-grade lymphopenia. The study aimed to characterize how the two radiation modalities differ in their impact on the immune system. The cohort included roughly 18 patients with gastrointestinal tumors who developed lymphopenia after receiving either photon or proton therapy. The investigation overall reported the following: After the lymphocyte count nadir, oligoclonal expansion, especially of CD8+ Temra cells, was observed in photon-treated repertoires, and the drop in diversity was driven by this expansion. Across the cohort, among patients who died, a greater drop in TCR diversity after the nadir was inversely correlated with overall survival time. The survival association was examined only in patients who died, and the authors described better survival with proton therapy as a possibility, not as a demonstrated result. During treatment, patients who received photon therapy lost naive T cells and TCR diversity and gained effector/memory populations, whereas patients who received proton therapy remained relatively stable.

On this clone itself: This clone's antigen is unknown. Per-base quality was not reported, and no clone a single base away is much larger than it.

Libraries came from the immunoSEQ multiplex PCR assay. T cell repertoires were profiled with deep sequencing of rearranged TCR beta loci together with multiparametric flow cytometry. In its TCRdb copy, this immuneACCESS table keeps in-frame sequences only and misses some clones. Where compared with another copy, unresolved V genes explain less than half of these, and the others have no known cause. The sample table lists approximately 25,000 clones, roughly 82% of them with a count of one. The ten most abundant clones make up about 20% of the sample. The TCR originated in a woman in her seventies with pancreatic cancer. Material: peripheral blood, obtained from a patient treated with proton-based radiotherapy.

The bases are TGTGCCAGCAGTTTAGTCGGGGACGAGCAGTACTTC. This gives the protein CASSLVGDEQYF. This receptor chain uses TRBV28 and TRBJ2-7; TRBD2 might be the D gene, on 5 matching bases. Deletion took 2 bases off V and 5 bases off J, with a span of 7 bases between the germline ends. The CDR3 spans 12 residues, from the cysteine through the phenylalanine. The sequence is cut down to CDR3 DNA, 36 bases in frame from base 1. CDR1 and CDR2 were assigned from the germline V gene as MDHEN and SYDVKM.